This T cell receptor beta chain was profiled in a study of T cell repertoires in cytomegalovirus infection (dated by TCRdb to the late 2010s). Context from the whole study: The HLA type of each donor mattered for the analysis, because public TCR beta signatures pointed to carriage of CMV infection along with the matching HLA type. The paper's findings and limits, for the study overall: The ex vivo response was dominated by HLA-C-restricted CMV-specific TCR beta clonotypes, and the single most frequent clonotype in two of eight donors was supplied by these HLA-C-restricted clonotypes. In both this cohort and an independent cohort of 350 or so donors, the cumulative frequency of public TCR beta family members distinguished carriers of CMV infection plus the relevant HLA type.

V sheds 5 bases and J sheds 4 bases, leaving 14 bases between their ends. CDR1 LNHDA and CDR2 SQIVND were looked up in the germline V gene (reference sequence). The CDR3 sequence holds 14 residues, the cysteine and phenylalanine included. Kept here is only the CDR3 DNA, which spans 42 bases and is read in frame from base 1. With regard to this clonotype: Which antigen it targets is not known. It has no much larger one-base neighbor in the sample; base qualities were not kept.

The sequencer was an Illumina HiSeq 1500. The public reads were reanalyzed by TCRdb: fastp trimming at Q25, MiXCR alignment, in-frame beta chains only. Duplicate CDR3 protein sequences are folded into a single record with the most common DNA and genes. This sample holds approximately 550,000 distinct CDR3 sequences; 15% to 20% were observed only once. The ten largest clonotypes hold roughly a quarter of the sample. The sequenced sample was CD8+ T cells from PBMCs. The sequence is built from TRBV19 and TRBJ1-1; no D gene can be assigned with confidence. This TCR derives from a human donor in good health (CMV status not recorded). Some clones in this sample may be carry-over from other donors' samples. The nucleotides read TGTGCCAGTAGTCCGCGACCCGAGGGCACTGAAGCTTTCTTT. It translates as CASSPRPEGTEAFF. When the CDR3 is completed using the reference TRBV19 and TRBJ1-1 genes on either side, the full variable domain is DGGITQSPKYLFRKEGQNVTLSCEQNLNHDAMYWYRQDPGQGLRLIYYSQIVNDFQKGDIAEGYSVSREKKESFPLTVTSAQKNPTAFYLCASSPRPEGTEAFFGQGTRLTVV.